This TCR beta chain was captured by sequencing in a study of neurological immune-mediated disorders. General observations from the study: The level of TCR clonal expansion was highest in patients with HTLV-1-associated myelopathy and lowest in multiple sclerosis, where it fell below the level seen in healthy controls.

CDR1 is SGHRS, CDR2 YFSETQ, per germline. The CDR3 consists of 14 residues. Deletions cut 4 bases from V and 5 bases from J, with 16 bases between. As to time point: longitudinal time-point 3. The unsorted libraries were produced from 2 million PBMCs held at -80 C. TCRdb reanalysed the 5' RACE reads using MiXCR and keeps one entry per CDR3 protein. The sample yields under 100,000 distinct CDR3 sequences, roughly 4.5% seen once. This clonotype has at least ten counts. Its antigen remains unknown. The origin of this receptor is a woman aged 60-70 years with multiple sclerosis. Source material: PBMCs. The V gene is TRBV5-1, the J gene TRBJ2-7, with D possibly being TRBD1 or TRBD2 (5 bases each). The CDR3 coding sequence is TGCGCCAGCAGCGCGAGGGACGGTCCCGACGAGCAGTACTTC. Its translation is CASSARDGPDEQYF.